There are many counts of the clone carrying this TCR beta chain. TCRdb used MiXCR to reprocess the RT-PCR reads, holding one entry per CDR3 protein. The sample lists about 680,000 distinct CDR3 sequences, 14% seen once, with about 3.9% in the top ten. Trimming at V came to 5 bases and at J to 3 bases, leaving 8 bases not matched to a gene. The CDR3 totals 16 residues. The TCR originated in a female donor in good health, serving as a healthy control. The chain is built from TRBV12-3 or TRBV12-4 and TRBJ2-1, with TRBD2 matching 9 bases. Specimen: memory CD4+ T cells from blood. In DNA form, the CDR3 reads TGTGCCAGCAGTCCATTAGCGGGAGACGGCTACAATGAGCAGTTCTTC. Amino acids: CASSPLAGDGYNEQFF.